Each of the 22 T cell receptor beta chains below was sequenced from the same sample in a study of blood T cell repertoires in COVID-19. Method: immunoSEQ multiplex PCR; TCRdb's copy keeps in-frame clones and lacks some. The sample yields about 120,000 clones, about 70% seen once. Input material: peripheral blood. All receptors derive from a woman aged 70-85 years with acute or convalescent COVID-19.

This clone was found once. The V and J genes are TRBV11-2 and TRBJ2-7, with D perhaps matching TRBD1 (5 bases). Germline V gene lookup returns CDR1 SGHAT and CDR2 FQNNGV. The germline V and J ends were trimmed by 1 base and 1 base, with 11 bases remaining between them. This CDR3 spans 15 amino acids. Here the CDR3 reads CASSLVGALSYEQYF. In DNA, the CDR3 is TGTGCCAGCAGCTTAGTAGGGGCGCTATCCTACGAGCAGTACTTC.

This chain links TRBV4-3 with TRBJ2-3; tentatively, D is TRBD2 (6 bases). The germline gives CDR1 LGHNA, CDR2 YSLEER. The ends were cut back, 4 bases at V and 2 bases at J, with 13 bases in the middle. CDR3 length equals 15 residues. The DNA for the CDR3 is TGCGCCAGCAGCCCCGAATCGGGGGACACAGATACGCAGTATTTT. The encoded protein is CASSPESGDTDTQYF.

CDR3 bases: TGTGCCAGCAGTGCTTCAGGGGGCTGGGAAAAACTGTTTTTT. Encoded protein: CASSASGGWEKLFF. The chain joins TRBV28 to TRBJ1-4; 8 bases fit TRBD1. Trimming took 5 bases from V and 8 from J; bases not matched to a gene: 7. The CDR3 extends over 14 amino acids. Germline lookup yields CDR1 MDHEN and CDR2 SYDVKM.

CDR3 sequence: CASSENIFNYGYTF. In nucleotides, the CDR3 is TGCGCCAGCAGTGAAAATATTTTCAACTATGGCTACACCTTC. The chain links TRBV10-2 to TRBJ1-2; D remains unclear. V was clipped by 3 bases and J by 2 bases, with 10 bases between them. The CDR3 is 14 amino acids. CDR1 is WSHSY and CDR2 is SAAADI in the germline V gene.

This sequence joins TRBV2 and TRBJ2-5, with 9 bases matching TRBD1. Germline lookup yields CDR1 SNHLY and CDR2 FYNNEI. CDR3 length equals 15 residues. The J segment lost 5 bases and the V segment lost 4 bases, leaving 8 bases of the junction unmatched. The CDR3 spells CASSVRTGEGETQYF. CDR3 in DNA: TGTGCCAGCAGTGTAAGGACAGGGGAGGGGGAGACCCAGTACTTC.

J is TRBJ2-2 and V is TRBV5-1; D is ambiguous. This CDR3 is built from 15 residues. Germline V gene lookup returns CDR1 SGHRS and CDR2 YFSETQ. The V and J ends lost 0 bases and 6 bases respectively, with 12 bases between them. The CDR3 bases are TGCGCCAGCAGCTTGGTAGCCGGGTTTCCCGGGGAGCTGTTTTTT. The encoded protein is CASSLVAGFPGELFF.

The chain is built from TRBV6-5 and TRBJ1-5, with a weak D call TRBD1 (5 bases). CDR3 length: 13 residues. V was trimmed by 7 bases and J by 8 bases, leaving 15 bases between them. Germline CDR1 MNHEY, CDR2 SVGAGI. CDR3 in DNA: TGTGCCAGCACATCCGGGACTGGGAAGCCCCAGCATTTT. It is translated as CASTSGTGKPQHF.

V and J are TRBV4-2 and TRBJ2-7; 8 positions agree with TRBD1. The CDR3 sequence is 16 residues long. J lost 4 bases, V lost 2 bases, and 10 bases had no gene match. CDR1 and CDR2 (germline): LGHNA, YNFKEQ. The CDR3 sequence is CASSQKQGAVSYEQYF. As DNA, the CDR3 is TGTGCCAGCAGCCAAAAGCAGGGGGCGGTTTCTTACGAGCAGTACTTC.

The chain recombines TRBV2 with TRBJ1-5; 9 positions match TRBD1. The V and J ends lost 4 bases and 3 bases, in that order; junction bases with no gene match: 10. In germline, CDR1 is SNHLY, CDR2 FYNNEI. The CDR3 sequence is 17 residues long. This CDR3 is CASSAGTGMRNNQPQHF. In DNA, the CDR3 is TGTGCCAGCAGTGCCGGGACAGGGATGAGAAACAATCAGCCCCAGCATTTT. The complete variable domain, with remaining parts taken from reference TRBV2 and TRBJ1-5, reads EPEVTQTPSHQVTQMGQEVILRCVPISNHLYFYWYRQILGQKVEFLVSFYNNEISEKSEIFDDQFSVERPDGSNFTLKIRSTKLEDSAMYFCASSAGTGMRNNQPQHFGDGTRLSIL.

The rearrangement links TRBV7-3 to TRBJ2-4, with 7 bases fitting TRBD2. J gave up 0 bases and V 2 bases, and 16 bases lay outside the gene matches. Looked up from germline, CDR1 is SGHTA and CDR2 is FQGTGA. The CDR3 is 20 amino acids. Written as DNA, the CDR3 is TGTGCCAGCAGCTTAGTATTAGGGCTAGCGGCACAACTAGCCAAAAACATTCAGTACTTC. Translating gives CASSLVLGLAAQLAKNIQYF.

In this sample, this clone turned up a few times. CDR3 in DNA: TGTGCCAGCAGCTCACCCTCGCGTGTGGGCGAAAAACTGTTTTTT. It yields the protein CASSSPSRVGEKLFF. V usage is TRBV5-6 and J usage is TRBJ1-4, with no clear D. The CDR3 is 15 amino acids. CDR1 and CDR2 from the germline V gene are SGHDT and YYEEEE. The V end lost 3 bases, the J end lost 8 bases, and 17 bases lay between the germline ends. Filled out from reference TRBV5-6 and TRBJ1-4, the complete variable domain reads DAGVTQSPTHLIKTRGQQVTLRCSPKSGHDTVSWYQQALGQGPQFIFQYYEEEERQRGNFPDRFSGHQFPNYSSELNVNALLLGDSALYLCASSSPSRVGEKLFFGSGTQLSVL.

This clone was picked up a small number of times. This chain uses TRBV4-1 with TRBJ2-3, with a weak D call TRBD2 (5 bases). This CDR3 region has 15 residues. V lost 7 bases to trimming and J lost 0 bases, with 14 bases between them. The germline V gene encodes CDR1 MGHRA and CDR2 YSYEKL. CDR3 amino acids: CASMSGASSTDTQYF. CDR3 coding DNA: TGCGCCAGCATGAGCGGAGCCTCTAGCACAGATACGCAGTATTTT.

CDR3 nucleotide sequence: TGTGCCAGCAGCTCCCGCCAAGCGGGATACACAGATACGCAGTATTTT. This gives the protein CASSSRQAGYTDTQYF. V is TRBV7-9 and J is TRBJ2-3; 7 bases fit TRBD2. CDR1 is SEHNR, CDR2 FQNEAQ, per germline (reference sequence). V was pared by 4 bases and J by 2 bases, with 9 bases of the junction left unmatched. The CDR3 loop spans 16 amino acids.

The chain has TRBV29-1 and TRBJ2-7, with 12 bases identical to TRBD2. The CDR3 runs to 16 residues. With 1 base clipped from V and 4 bases from J, the junction kept 8 bases outside the gene matches. CDR1 is SQVTM and CDR2 is ANQGSEA in the germline V gene. CDR3 loop: CSVEGVLAGGPYEQYF. CDR3 nucleotide sequence: TGCAGCGTTGAAGGTGTCCTAGCGGGAGGGCCTTACGAGCAGTACTTC.

This clone has a handful of counts. This sequence joins TRBV6-5 and TRBJ1-5; no definite D call. The CDR3 covers 15 residues. Trimming cost V 0 bases and J 1 base, with 7 bases left between them. Germline values: CDR1 MNHEY, CDR2 SVGAGI. The CDR3 nucleotides are TGTGCCAGCAGTTACTCCCTAGAGAGCAATCAGCCCCAGCATTTT. This gives the protein CASSYSLESNQPQHF.

The chain carries TRBV20-1 and TRBJ2-1; D ambiguous. There are 12 residues in the CDR3. The V end lost 3 bases, the J end lost 2 bases, and 5 bases lay between the germline ends. Looked up from germline, CDR1 is DFQATT and CDR2 is SNEGSKA (reference sequence). In DNA form, the CDR3 reads TGCAGTGCTAGTACTACCTACAATGAGCAGTTCTTC. Its protein product is CSASTTYNEQFF.

The J gene is TRBJ2-2, the V gene TRBV2, with TRBD2 identical over 12 bases. J lost 4 bases, V lost 8 bases, and 11 bases had no gene match. The CDR3 runs to 17 residues. CDR1 is SNHLY, CDR2 FYNNEI, per germline. CDR3 amino acids: CASGLSSTSGGTGELFF. For the CDR3, the DNA is TGTGCCAGCGGTCTTTCATCGACTAGCGGGGGCACCGGGGAGCTGTTTTTT. The full variable domain, with the rest looked up from reference TRBV2 and TRBJ2-2, is EPEVTQTPSHQVTQMGQEVILRCVPISNHLYFYWYRQILGQKVEFLVSFYNNEISEKSEIFDDQFSVERPDGSNFTLKIRSTKLEDSAMYFCASGLSSTSGGTGELFFGEGSRLTVL.

The rearrangement uses TRBV3-1 (or the pseudogene TRBV3-2) and TRBJ2-2; D perhaps matches TRBD2 (6 bases). Trimming took 5 bases from V and 7 from J, leaving 17 bases between them. CDR1 and CDR2 from the germline V gene are LGHDT and YNNKEL (reference sequence). The CDR3 runs 15 residues. The CDR3 DNA reads TGTGCCAGCAGCAGACTCGAGGAGGGGCTCGGGGAGCTGTTTTTT. Translated: CASSRLEEGLGELFF.

The rearrangement uses TRBV7-6 and TRBJ2-3; 8 positions agree with TRBD2. CDR1 is SGHVS, CDR2 FNYEAQ, per germline. The CDR3 is 15 amino acids. Germline trimming cut 7 bases from V and 5 bases from J; bases unmatched to any gene: 11. The CDR3 DNA reads TGTGCCAGCACCTTGTCGGGGGGGCTTGGAGATACGCAGTATTTT. This codes for CASTLSGGLGDTQYF.

The chain joins TRBV3-1 (or the pseudogene TRBV3-2) to TRBJ2-7; 10 nucleotides line up with TRBD2. Germline values: CDR1 LGHDT, CDR2 YNNKEL (reference sequence). CDR3 length: 15 amino acids. The ends lost 5 bases at V and 3 bases at J; junction bases unmatched: 7. CDR3 nucleotide sequence: TGTGCCAGCAGCATTTGGACTAGCGGAGACTACGAGCAGTACTTC. It is translated as CASSIWTSGDYEQYF.

The chain links TRBV12-3 or TRBV12-4 to TRBJ2-2; the D is unclear. The V and J ends lost 8 bases and 3 bases respectively, with 4 bases between them. The CDR3 totals 11 residues. The CDR3 loop reads CASYYTGELFF. The DNA for the CDR3 is TGTGCCAGCTACTACACCGGGGAGCTGTTTTTT.

The rearrangement joins TRBV7-9 to TRBJ2-2; D is uncertain. V shed 5 bases and J shed 1 base, with 8 bases lying between them. CDR3 length equals 14 residues. The germline gives CDR1 SEHNR, CDR2 FQNEAQ (reference sequence). CDR3 amino acids: CASSPPRNTGELFF. The CDR3 bases are TGTGCCAGCAGCCCACCGAGGAACACCGGGGAGCTGTTTTTT.